This entry features one T cell receptor (beta chain) sequence. What it binds is not known. V trimming: 3 bases; J trimming: 3 bases; junction bases outside the gene matches: 6. This CDR3 contains 14 residues. Germline V gene lookup returns CDR1 SGHRS and CDR2 YFSETQ. The table came from immunoSEQ multiplex PCR; TCRdb's copy has only in-frame clones and leaves some out. This table has around 150,000 clones, 80% to 95% appearing once. The data were taken from a study of T cell responses to AZD1222 COVID-19 vaccine. Study-wide results and limits: Seropositivity was recorded at baseline in only six AZD1222 recipients. Donors, mostly white British, included more females; clonal diversity was possibly underestimated. Scientists sampled the repertoires only once the peak T cell response had passed. There were vaccine-associated CD4 TCRs across spike, dominant at 160-218 and 743-854.

This chain connects TRBV5-1 to TRBJ2-7, with 7 bases aligning to TRBD1. The source is an adult who received the AZD1222 COVID-19 vaccine. The starting material was peripheral blood, obtained 28 days after the second AZD1222 dose. CDR3 protein: CASSSRPGGYEQYF. The CDR3 DNA follows: TGCGCCAGCAGCTCCCGTCCAGGGGGCTACGAGCAGTACTTC.